This T cell receptor (beta chain) was identified during a study of T cell changes during pregnancy in multiple sclerosis. TCRdb's table, derived via immunoSEQ multiplex PCR, lists solely in-frame clones and lacks some. The repertoire holds about 120,000 clones, with approximately 93% as singletons. The CDR3 loop spans 15 amino acids. V lost 4 bases, J lost 8 bases, and 5 bases stayed unmatched. Germline assignment: CDR1 PRHDT and CDR2 FYEKMQ (reference sequence). The receptor comes from a female donor with multiple sclerosis, enrolled in a pregnancy study. V gene TRBV13 combines with J gene TRBJ2-1, with 13 bases aligning to TRBD2. The sequenced sample was peripheral blood, obtained before pregnancy. CDR3 amino acids: CASSSRLAGGHEQFF. The CDR3 nucleotides read TGTGCCAGCAGCTCCCGACTAGCGGGGGGCCATGAGCAGTTCTTC.